These T cell receptor beta chains were read from a single sample in a study of blood T cells in healthy people across ages. TCRdb redid the calling of the 5' RACE reads with MiXCR, one entry per CDR3 protein. The top ten clones hold about 10% of a sample with some 930,000 distinct CDR3 sequences, about 27% of them seen once. This same sample was also part of a study on T cells of mothers and their children.

The sample was blood. The receptor set was obtained from a woman between 40 and 55 years old in good health. Both conserved end residues are part of each CDR3. Fields, in order: CDR3 length, V gene, clone size, J gene, D gene, CDR3 DNA, CDR3 protein. D genes are given only for firm matches. Size is stated for part of the rows, as once, few or many counts, or as a class when the clone is expanded.

CDR3 length: 17; V gene: TRBV7-3; clone size: once; J gene: TRBJ1-1; D gene: .; CDR3 DNA: TGTGCCAGCAGTTTCCAACCCCTGGACAGTTTGAACACTGAAGCTTTCTTT; CDR3 protein: CASSFQPLDSLNTEAFF
CDR3 length: 15; V gene: TRBV27; clone size: few; J gene: TRBJ1-4; D gene: .; CDR3 DNA: TGTGCCAGCAGCTCTGACAGCGATCGTAATGAAAAACTGTTTTTT; CDR3 protein: CASSSDSDRNEKLFF
CDR3 length: 15; V gene: TRBV7-7; clone size: few; J gene: TRBJ2-1; D gene: TRBD1; CDR3 DNA: TGTGCTAGCAGCTTACCGGGACAGGGCTTCAATGAGCAGTTCTTC; CDR3 protein: CASSLPGQGFNEQFF
CDR3 length: 15; V gene: TRBV7-8; clone size: many; J gene: TRBJ1-2; D gene: .; CDR3 DNA: TGTGCCAGCAGCTTAACAGGAGGATCCTCCTATGGCTACACCTTC; CDR3 protein: CASSLTGGSSYGYTF
CDR3 length: 15; V gene: TRBV7-2; clone size: .; J gene: TRBJ1-2; D gene: .; CDR3 DNA: TGTGCCAGCAGCGCCTACAGGGAGGCCAACTATGGCTACACCTTC; CDR3 protein: CASSAYREANYGYTF
CDR3 length: 16; V gene: TRBV5-1; clone size: .; J gene: TRBJ2-5; D gene: .; CDR3 DNA: TGCGCCAGCAGCCGCACCAGGGTGGGGGCCGGGGAGACCCAGTACTTC; CDR3 protein: CASSRTRVGAGETQYF
CDR3 length: 18; V gene: TRBV24-1; clone size: many; J gene: TRBJ1-2; D gene: .; CDR3 DNA: TGTGCCACCAGTGATGGCGGGGGACCACAATACGACTGGCGTGGCTACACCTTC; CDR3 protein: CATSDGGGPQYDWRGYTF
CDR3 length: 14; V gene: TRBV5-1; clone size: .; J gene: TRBJ1-2; D gene: TRBD1; CDR3 DNA: TGCGTCAGCAGCCTCTTTACCCAGGGGGCTGGCTACACCTTC; CDR3 protein: CVSSLFTQGAGYTF
CDR3 length: 15; V gene: TRBV7-3; clone size: .; J gene: TRBJ2-7; D gene: .; CDR3 DNA: TGTGCCAGTAGTATCACTGGACAGACTTTTTACGAGCAGTACTTC; CDR3 protein: CASSITGQTFYEQYF
CDR3 length: 15; V gene: TRBV28; clone size: .; J gene: TRBJ2-5; D gene: TRBD1; CDR3 DNA: TGTGCCAGCAGTTATCCGGGACAGGACCAAGAGACCCAGTACTTC; CDR3 protein: CASSYPGQDQETQYF
CDR3 length: 22; V gene: TRBV6-2/TRBV6-3; clone size: .; J gene: TRBJ1-5; D gene: TRBD1; CDR3 DNA: TGTGCCAGCAGACCCTCATTCTGGGGACAGGGGCGTATCGGTACGGGCAATCAGCCCCAGCATTTT; CDR3 protein: CASRPSFWGQGRIGTGNQPQHF
CDR3 length: 13; V gene: TRBV2; clone size: many; J gene: TRBJ2-1; D gene: .; CDR3 DNA: TGTGCCAGCAGACTAACCATTTACAATGAGCAGTTCTTC; CDR3 protein: CASRLTIYNEQFF
CDR3 length: 17; V gene: TRBV4-3; clone size: few; J gene: TRBJ2-1; D gene: TRBD2; CDR3 DNA: TGCGCCAGCAGCCAAACACTAGCGGGGGAACCCTACAATGAGCAGTTCTTC; CDR3 protein: CASSQTLAGEPYNEQFF
CDR3 length: 13; V gene: TRBV20-1; clone size: few; J gene: TRBJ1-6; D gene: .; CDR3 DNA: TGCAGTGCTAGAACGTCCTCCGATTCACCCCTCCACTTT; CDR3 protein: CSARTSSDSPLHF
CDR3 length: 12; V gene: TRBV20-1; clone size: .; J gene: TRBJ1-1; D gene: .; CDR3 DNA: TGCAGTGCTAAGGGCTCGAACACTGAAGCTTTCTTT; CDR3 protein: CSAKGSNTEAFF
CDR3 length: 18; V gene: TRBV7-8; clone size: few; J gene: TRBJ2-6; D gene: TRBD2; CDR3 DNA: TGTGCCAGCAGCCTAGGACGGGAGGCAGTGGCCGGGGCCAACGTCCTGACTTTC; CDR3 protein: CASSLGREAVAGANVLTF
CDR3 length: 17; V gene: TRBV4-1; clone size: .; J gene: TRBJ2-5; D gene: TRBD2; CDR3 DNA: TGCGCCAGCAGCCAAACCTCGGGGGGTCCAGTTCAAGAGACCCGGTACTTC; CDR3 protein: CASSQTSGGPVQETRYF
CDR3 length: 15; V gene: TRBV18; clone size: .; J gene: TRBJ2-5; D gene: TRBD1; CDR3 DNA: TGTGCCAGCTCACCGGGACAGGGGGCTACAGAGACCCAGTACTTC; CDR3 protein: CASSPGQGATETQYF
CDR3 length: 14; V gene: TRBV10-3; clone size: .; J gene: TRBJ1-4; D gene: .; CDR3 DNA: TGTGCCATCAGTGACGGGGTAATGGGTGAAAAACTGTTTTTT; CDR3 protein: CAISDGVMGEKLFF
CDR3 length: 14; V gene: TRBV7-9; clone size: many; J gene: TRBJ1-1; D gene: TRBD1; CDR3 DNA: TGTGCCAGCAAGTTAGGGGGCGCGGGACGTGAAGCTTTCTTT; CDR3 protein: CASKLGGAGREAFF
CDR3 length: 13; V gene: TRBV12-3/TRBV12-4; clone size: .; J gene: TRBJ2-7; D gene: .; CDR3 DNA: TGTGCCAGCAGTTTACCACCCAAAAGTAAGCAGTACTTC; CDR3 protein: CASSLPPKSKQYF
CDR3 length: 16; V gene: TRBV6-1; clone size: .; J gene: TRBJ2-5; D gene: .; CDR3 DNA: TGTGCCAGCAGTGACCTAGGGGGCGGGGCCCAAGAGACCCAGTACTTC; CDR3 protein: CASSDLGGGAQETQYF
CDR3 length: 13; V gene: TRBV5-1; clone size: many; J gene: TRBJ2-7; D gene: .; CDR3 DNA: TGCGCCAGCAGAACGGGTTCGACGTACGAGCAGTACTTC; CDR3 protein: CASRTGSTYEQYF
CDR3 length: 12; V gene: TRBV28; clone size: many; J gene: TRBJ2-7; D gene: .; CDR3 DNA: TGTGCCAGCAACAGGGCGTCCTACGAGCAGTACTTC; CDR3 protein: CASNRASYEQYF
CDR3 length: 19; V gene: TRBV7-2; clone size: many; J gene: TRBJ2-4; D gene: TRBD1; CDR3 DNA: TGTGCCAGCAGCTTACTCGGGACAGGGGCTCGCCTAGCCAAAAACATTCAGTACTTC; CDR3 protein: CASSLLGTGARLAKNIQYF
CDR3 length: 14; V gene: TRBV6-1; clone size: .; J gene: TRBJ2-5; D gene: .; CDR3 DNA: TGTGCCAGCAGTGAAGTGAACCCTAGTATTAGGCAGTACTTC; CDR3 protein: CASSEVNPSIRQYF
CDR3 length: 15; V gene: TRBV5-1; clone size: few; J gene: TRBJ2-5; D gene: .; CDR3 DNA: TGCGCCAGCAGCTTGGTGGGGGAATACCAAGAGACCCAGTACTTC; CDR3 protein: CASSLVGEYQETQYF
CDR3 length: 17; V gene: TRBV20-1; clone size: .; J gene: TRBJ2-1; D gene: TRBD2; CDR3 DNA: TGCAGTGCTCAGACTAGCCAGGGAGTCGTCTCCTACAATGAGCAGTTCTTC; CDR3 protein: CSAQTSQGVVSYNEQFF
CDR3 length: 13; V gene: TRBV7-8; clone size: few; J gene: TRBJ2-7; D gene: TRBD2; CDR3 DNA: TGTGCCAGCAGCTTCGGGACTAGTTCTGAGCAGTACTTC; CDR3 protein: CASSFGTSSEQYF